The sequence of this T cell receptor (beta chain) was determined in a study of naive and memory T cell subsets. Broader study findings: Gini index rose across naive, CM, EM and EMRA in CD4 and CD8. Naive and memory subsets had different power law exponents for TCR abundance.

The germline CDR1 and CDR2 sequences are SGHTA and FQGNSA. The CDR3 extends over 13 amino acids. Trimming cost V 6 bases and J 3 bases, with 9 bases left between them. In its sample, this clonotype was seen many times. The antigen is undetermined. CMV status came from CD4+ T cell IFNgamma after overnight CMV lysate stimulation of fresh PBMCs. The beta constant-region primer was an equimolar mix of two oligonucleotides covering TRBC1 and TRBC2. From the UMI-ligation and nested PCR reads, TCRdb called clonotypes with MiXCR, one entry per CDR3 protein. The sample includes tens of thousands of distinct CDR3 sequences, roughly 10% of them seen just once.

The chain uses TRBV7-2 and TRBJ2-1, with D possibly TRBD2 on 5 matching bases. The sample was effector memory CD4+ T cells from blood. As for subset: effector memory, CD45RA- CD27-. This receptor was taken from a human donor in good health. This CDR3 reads CASRDRDYNEQFF. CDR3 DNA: TGTGCCAGCAGGGACCGGGACTACAATGAGCAGTTCTTC.